This is a list of T cell receptor beta chains from one sample in a study of T cell responses to AZD1222 COVID-19 vaccine. Clones were sequenced by immunoSEQ multiplex PCR, and TCRdb holds only the in-frame ones, with some missing. The table lists 70,000 to 95,000 clones, 80% to 90% of them singletons. The starting material was peripheral blood, obtained 28 days after the second AZD1222 dose. Receptor source: an adult who received the AZD1222 COVID-19 vaccine. CDR3s include the opening cysteine and the closing phenylalanine or tryptophan. The order of the fields is D gene, clone size, V gene, CDR3 protein. D genes are given only for firm matches. Some rows mark clone size as missing; the rest say once, few, many or name a class of expanded clone.

NA	NA	TRBV7-2	CASSLALILGQGVSPLHF
TRBD2	NA	TRBV6-2/TRBV6-3	CASSYPSGAFYEQYF
NA	NA	TRBV30	CAWGRGRTGNTIYF
NA	few	TRBV21-1	CASSKLKDRGAFF
TRBD1	NA	TRBV5-1	CASSLERTGVETQYF
NA	NA	TRBV2	CASSEVHQPQHF
NA	NA	TRBV9	CASSVGGTLGETQYF
NA	NA	TRBV25-1	CATGEDTEAFF
TRBD1	NA	TRBV7-2	CASSKDRARYEQYF
TRBD2	NA	TRBV7-2	CASSLTSGNLDTQYF
NA	NA	TRBV2	CASSGDGDTGELFF
NA	NA	TRBV5-1	CASSMDGSYGYTF
NA	NA	TRBV7-2	CASSFSGTEAFF
NA	NA	TRBV6-6	CASSYSNSYNEQFF
TRBD1	NA	TRBV7-8	CASSGTGNQPQHF
TRBD2	NA	TRBV6-6	CASSGTGSGGQFF
NA	few	TRBV18	CASSPQRVQNTEAFF